Listed below are T cell receptor beta chains from one sample, sequenced in a study of T cell responses to AZD1222 COVID-19 vaccine. TCRdb's table, derived via immunoSEQ multiplex PCR, lists solely in-frame clones and lacks some. The sample has some 150,000 clones, approximately 89% seen once; the top ten hold around 1.7%. This material consisted of peripheral blood, taken 28 days after the second AZD1222 dose. These receptors all stem from an adult who received the AZD1222 COVID-19 vaccine. Both conserved end residues are part of each CDR3. Clone size is given for some rows only: seen once, a few or many times, or a class if the clone is expanded.

V gene: TRBV29-1; clone size: NA; J gene: TRBJ2-1; CDR3 protein: CSVGGGQGYYNEQFF
V gene: TRBV27; clone size: NA; J gene: TRBJ1-4; CDR3 protein: CASSVVSGNEKLFF
V gene: TRBV11-3; clone size: NA; J gene: TRBJ2-2; CDR3 protein: CASSLTGADQVFF
V gene: TRBV7-9; clone size: NA; J gene: TRBJ1-5; CDR3 protein: CASSSDRDYSNQPQHF
V gene: TRBV19; clone size: NA; J gene: TRBJ2-7; CDR3 protein: CASSIGGGAYEQYF
V gene: TRBV6-2/TRBV6-3; clone size: NA; J gene: TRBJ2-7; CDR3 protein: CASSLLAGGFYEQYF
V gene: TRBV4-1; clone size: NA; J gene: TRBJ1-1; CDR3 protein: CASSQGDGINTEAFF
V gene: TRBV28; clone size: NA; J gene: TRBJ2-1; CDR3 protein: CASSGGTSGRNEQFF
V gene: TRBV5-1; clone size: NA; J gene: TRBJ1-4; CDR3 protein: CASSPQGQGGEKLFF
V gene: TRBV5-4; clone size: NA; J gene: TRBJ2-6; CDR3 protein: CASSSRTSGANVLTF
V gene: TRBV5-1; clone size: NA; J gene: TRBJ2-2; CDR3 protein: CASSFTGTGLITGELFF
V gene: TRBV19; clone size: NA; J gene: TRBJ1-1; CDR3 protein: CASSIFLGGYDTEAFF
V gene: TRBV3-1/TRBV3-2; clone size: NA; J gene: TRBJ1-6; CDR3 protein: CASSDKGRDSPLHF
V gene: TRBV7-9; clone size: NA; J gene: TRBJ1-2; CDR3 protein: CASRPPLSNYGYTF
V gene: TRBV7-8; clone size: once; J gene: TRBJ2-7; CDR3 protein: CASSSRRFAGLEQYF
V gene: TRBV6-5; clone size: NA; J gene: TRBJ1-3; CDR3 protein: CASSYSGVSGNTIYF
V gene: TRBV5-1; clone size: NA; J gene: TRBJ2-7; CDR3 protein: CASSLGRGPDEQYF
V gene: TRBV7-6; clone size: NA; J gene: TRBJ2-7; CDR3 protein: CASSEAGTGVGEQYF
V gene: TRBV30; clone size: NA; J gene: TRBJ1-1; CDR3 protein: CAWGRDTEAFF
V gene: TRBV14; clone size: NA; J gene: TRBJ2-1; CDR3 protein: CASSQGVNHPSYNEQFF
V gene: TRBV4-1; clone size: NA; J gene: TRBJ1-1; CDR3 protein: CASSHPSRGDTEAFF
V gene: TRBV25-1; clone size: NA; J gene: TRBJ1-3; CDR3 protein: CASSEYFGPDPSGNTIYF
V gene: TRBV10-3; clone size: NA; J gene: TRBJ2-5; CDR3 protein: CAISVGQGAETQYF
V gene: TRBV9; clone size: NA; J gene: TRBJ1-5; CDR3 protein: CASSVGQGDDQPQHF
V gene: TRBV3-1/TRBV3-2; clone size: NA; J gene: TRBJ2-7; CDR3 protein: CASSQGFNGLRSYEQYF
V gene: TRBV9; clone size: NA; J gene: TRBJ1-5; CDR3 protein: CASSVGQSNQPQHF
V gene: TRBV18; clone size: NA; J gene: TRBJ1-2; CDR3 protein: CASSPQAAQLYGYTF
V gene: TRBV7-8; clone size: NA; J gene: TRBJ1-2; CDR3 protein: CASSSGQDGYTF
V gene: TRBV7-2; clone size: NA; J gene: TRBJ2-3; CDR3 protein: CASSSGLSSTDTQYF
V gene: TRBV6-6; clone size: NA; J gene: TRBJ1-2; CDR3 protein: CASTLTDTNYGYTF
V gene: TRBV5-1; clone size: NA; J gene: TRBJ1-2; CDR3 protein: CASSPDRVEGYTF
V gene: TRBV7-8; clone size: NA; J gene: TRBJ1-1; CDR3 protein: CASSSRDLGEAFF
V gene: TRBV7-9; clone size: NA; J gene: TRBJ2-2; CDR3 protein: CASSSQTPGRVGELFF
V gene: TRBV3-1/TRBV3-2; clone size: many; J gene: TRBJ2-7; CDR3 protein: CASSPTTGVYEQYF
V gene: TRBV3-1/TRBV3-2; clone size: NA; J gene: TRBJ2-7; CDR3 protein: CASSPSLDSGGRYEQYF
V gene: TRBV4-1; clone size: NA; J gene: TRBJ1-6; CDR3 protein: CASSQWGASPLHF
V gene: TRBV7-2; clone size: once; J gene: TRBJ1-1; CDR3 protein: CASSFATNTEAFF
V gene: TRBV7-8; clone size: few; J gene: TRBJ1-1; CDR3 protein: CASRFDSLNTEAFF
V gene: TRBV5-3; clone size: NA; J gene: TRBJ1-2; CDR3 protein: CARTTNPGGREANYGYTF
V gene: TRBV19; clone size: NA; J gene: TRBJ1-6; CDR3 protein: CASSITQFYSPLHF
V gene: TRBV6-5; clone size: NA; J gene: TRBJ2-3; CDR3 protein: CASIQRFSTDTQYF